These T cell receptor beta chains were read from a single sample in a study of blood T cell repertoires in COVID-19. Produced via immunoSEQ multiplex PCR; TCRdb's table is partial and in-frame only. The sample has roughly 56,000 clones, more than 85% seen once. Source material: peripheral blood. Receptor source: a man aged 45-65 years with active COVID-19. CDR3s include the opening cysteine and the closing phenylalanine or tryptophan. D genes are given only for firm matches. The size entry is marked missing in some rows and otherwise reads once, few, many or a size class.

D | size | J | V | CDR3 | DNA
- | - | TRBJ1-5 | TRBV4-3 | CASSQRLSGAQPQHF | TGCGCCAGCAGCCAAAGGCTATCAGGGGCTCAGCCCCAGCATTTT
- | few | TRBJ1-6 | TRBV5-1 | CASSVESNSPLHF | TGCGCCAGCAGCGTGGAGAGTAATTCACCCCTCCACTTT
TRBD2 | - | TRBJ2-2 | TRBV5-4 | CASSLLTGGLTGELFF | TGTGCCAGCAGCTTGCTTACGGGGGGGCTAACCGGGGAGCTGTTTTTT
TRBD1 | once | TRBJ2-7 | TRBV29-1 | CSVDGTGSYEQYF | TGCAGCGTTGATGGGACAGGGAGTTACGAGCAGTACTTC
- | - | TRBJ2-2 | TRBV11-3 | CASSSPARAKNTGELFF | TGTGCCAGCAGCTCCCCGGCCAGGGCGAAGAACACCGGGGAGCTGTTTTTT
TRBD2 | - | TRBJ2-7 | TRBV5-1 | CASSLRTSGSFPLEQYF | TGCGCCAGCAGCTTGAGGACTAGCGGGAGTTTTCCCTTGGAGCAGTACTTC
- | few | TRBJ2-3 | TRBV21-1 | CASSGTSHRTDTQYF | TGTGCCAGCAGCGGGACTAGCCATCGAACAGATACGCAGTATTTT
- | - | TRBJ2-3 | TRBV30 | CAWSPTLTDTQYF | TGTGCCTGGAGCCCGACTCTCACAGATACGCAGTATTTT
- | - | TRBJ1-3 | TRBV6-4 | CASSEGQAGNTIYF | TGTGCCAGCAGTGAAGGTCAGGCTGGAAACACCATATATTTT
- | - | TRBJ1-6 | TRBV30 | CAWLSRTNSPLHF | TGTGCCTGGCTGAGCCGTACTAATTCACCCCTCCACTTT
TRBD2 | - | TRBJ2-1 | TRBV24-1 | CATSDRTSGMSYNEQFF | TGTGCCACCAGTGATCGGACTAGCGGGATGAGCTACAATGAGCAGTTCTTC
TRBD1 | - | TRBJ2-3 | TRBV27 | CASSFWAGTGRFTDTQYF | TGTGCCAGCAGTTTTTGGGCTGGGACAGGGCGTTTCACAGATACGCAGTATTTT
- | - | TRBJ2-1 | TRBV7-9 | CASSLADGTLGNNEQFF | TGTGCCAGCAGCTTAGCGGACGGGACACTGGGCAACAATGAGCAGTTCTTC
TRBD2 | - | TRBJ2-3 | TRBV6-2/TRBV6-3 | CASSYRNRTRRDTQYF | TGTGCCAGCAGTTACAGAAATCGGACTAGGAGAGATACGCAGTATTTT
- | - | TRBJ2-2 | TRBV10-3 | CANAGLSGGELFF | TGTGCCAACGCAGGGTTATCGGGCGGGGAGCTGTTTTTT
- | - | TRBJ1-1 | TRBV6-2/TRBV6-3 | CASSYRSAGMNTEAFF | TGTGCCAGCAGTTACCGTTCCGCGGGCATGAACACTGAAGCTTTCTTT
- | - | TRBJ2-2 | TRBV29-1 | CSVGQNTGELFF | TGCAGCGTTGGACAGAACACCGGGGAGCTGTTTTTT
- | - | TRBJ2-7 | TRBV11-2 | CASSSGFQGPDEQYF | TGTGCCAGCAGCTCGGGGTTCCAAGGGCCGGACGAGCAGTACTTC
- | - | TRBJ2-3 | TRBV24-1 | CATSGGLAMADTQYF | TGTGCCACCAGTGGAGGGCTAGCGATGGCAGATACGCAGTATTTT
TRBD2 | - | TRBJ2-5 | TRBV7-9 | CASSSQSLGLAGGWKTQYF | TGTGCCAGCAGCTCCCAGTCACTTGGACTAGCGGGGGGTTGGAAGACCCAGTACTTC